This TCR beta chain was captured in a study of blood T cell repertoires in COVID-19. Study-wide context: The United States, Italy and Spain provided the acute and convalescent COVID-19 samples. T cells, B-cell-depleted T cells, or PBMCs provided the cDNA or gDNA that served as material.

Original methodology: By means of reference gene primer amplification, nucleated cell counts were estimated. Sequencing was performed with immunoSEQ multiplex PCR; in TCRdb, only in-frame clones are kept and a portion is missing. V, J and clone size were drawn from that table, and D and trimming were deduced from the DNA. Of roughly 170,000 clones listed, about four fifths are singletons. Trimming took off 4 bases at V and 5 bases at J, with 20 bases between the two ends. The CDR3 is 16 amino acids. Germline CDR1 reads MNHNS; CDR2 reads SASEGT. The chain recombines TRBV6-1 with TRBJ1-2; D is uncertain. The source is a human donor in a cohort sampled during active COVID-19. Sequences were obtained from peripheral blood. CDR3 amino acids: CASSAESGRFGYGYTF. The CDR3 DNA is TGTGCCAGCAGTGCCGAAAGCGGAAGGTTCGGTTATGGCTACACCTTC.